This TCR beta chain was captured by sequencing in a study of molecular identifiers for immune sequencing clone quantification (dated by TCRdb to the late 2010s). Broadly, across the study: For a replicate experiment, RNA from roughly 21,000 or 96,000 naive CD8 T cells was divided into five aliquots, and four of the five aliquots were sequenced. CD8 T cells were used in a methods study to benchmark molecular-identifier clustering-based TCR repertoire sequencing (MIDCIRS) and TCR RNA copy counting. Overall results and qualifications from the work: Identical TCR molecules sharing a barcode could cause highly expanded clone sizes to be underestimated. When barcode sub-clustering was omitted, TCR diversity was inflated by chimeric consensus sequences, with chimeras reaching as high as 47%. Even against a background of some 920,000 naive CD8 T cells, spiked-in Jurkat TCR RNA amounting to a single cell's worth was reported to be detectable. Modeling gave roughly 2.9 recovered TCR RNA copies per cell versus 8 to 10 by digital PCR, implying approximately 32% capture efficiency. The naive libraries included spiked-in Jurkat TCR RNA (10 copies' worth), and this Jurkat TCR RNA is not part of the donor repertoire. Clones above 20 RNA copies held over 98% of molecules in CMV-specific effector cells but under 1% in naive cells.

The protocol used for the library was PCR. The sample was run on an Illumina HiSeq 4000. Bulk TCR libraries were made following a previously described method, with the TCR primers given in Table S5. Purification of total RNA was performed with the Qiagen AllPrep DNA/RNA kit. Reads from multiple sequencing runs of the same library were pooled before analysis. The published analysis was carried out like this. Reads were retained only if the reads had an exact TCR constant sequence, and the retained reads were trimmed to 150 nt and grouped according to their 12-nt molecular barcodes. Reads within each barcode group were sub-clustered using a 15% Levenshtein threshold, and quality-weighted consensus sequences were constructed for each RNA molecule. Non-functional sequences were removed, as were lower-count sequences one edit away from another. Based on a fit of two negative binomial distributions, barcode sub-clusters having less than 20% of the maximum read count were discarded. The public reads were quality trimmed at Q25 with fastp and then assembled into clones with MiXCR by TCRdb, keeping productive beta chains. Entries are consolidated by CDR3 protein sequence, retaining the most common genes and DNA. The V and J calls shown here were made by TCRdb, not taken from the authors' results. The sample records about 640,000 distinct CDR3 sequences, roughly 21% of which are singletons. Jointly, the top ten make up roughly 0.85% of the sample.

Notes on this clonotype: No antigen is known for it. Nothing much larger sits one base from this clone, and base qualities are not available.

There are 15 amino acids in the CDR3, from cysteine to phenylalanine inclusive. CDR3 DNA is the only sequence kept; it has 45 bases, read in frame from the first base. For CDR1 and CDR2, the germline V gene (reference sequence) lists MNHEY and SMNVEV. V is cut by 1 base and J by 5 bases, and the space between the germline ends is 14 bases. Naive CD8 T cell libraries were made from around 18,000 to 910,000 sorted cells using 10%, 30% or 50% of purified RNA. Naive CD8 T cells, defined as CD8+CD4-CCR7+CD45RA+, were FACS-sorted into RLT Plus buffer on a BD FACSAria II. Roughly ten TCR copies' worth of Jurkat RNA were spiked into about 20,000-1,000,000 naive CD8 T cell samples to test detection sensitivity. CD8 T cells were enriched using RosetteSep CD8+ T Cell Enrichment Cocktail and Ficoll-Paque, and the enriched cells then underwent ACK red cell lysis.

What was sequenced was naive CD8+ T cells from blood, with Jurkat cell RNA spiked in. Per the publication, the cell subset or site label means: FACS-sorted CD8+CD4-CCR7+CD45RA+ naive T cells. The receptor chain draws on TRBV27 and TRBJ2-5, and TRBD2 may be the D gene, going by 5 matching bases. This TCR came from a human donor in good health. Some libraries in this study had Jurkat cell RNA spiked in. The bases are TGTGCCAGCAGTTTATGGGCGGGCTGGTTGGAGACCCAGTACTTC. The encoded protein is CASSLWAGWLETQYF.